These 7 T cell receptor beta chains share one sample of origin, sequenced in a study of T cells in narcolepsy. Libraries were prepared by immunoSEQ multiplex PCR; TCRdb keeps only in-frame clonotypes and omits some of them. Among tens of thousands of clones listed, roughly 80% were seen once. Material for sequencing was CD45RA- memory CD4+ T cells from PBMCs. All receptors derive from a human donor with narcolepsy.

The chain is built from TRBV7-3 and TRBJ2-1; 9 nucleotides align to TRBD1. This CDR3 has 15 amino acids. Trimming took 6 bases from V and 4 from J; bases not matched to a gene: 7. Looked up from germline, CDR1 is SGHTA and CDR2 is FQGTGA. The CDR3 sequence: CASSWGQGGYNEQFF. CDR3 sequence (DNA): TGTGCCAGCAGTTGGGGACAGGGAGGTTACAATGAGCAGTTCTTC.

This chain joins TRBV5-6 and TRBJ2-3; perhaps TRBD2 as D (6 bases). Germline assignment: CDR1 SGHDT and CDR2 YYEEEE. V lost 0 bases to trimming and J lost 8 bases, with 13 bases between them. The CDR3 is 14 amino acids. CDR3 region: CASSLGLDSATQYF. CDR3 DNA: TGTGCCAGCAGCTTGGGACTAGACAGTGCTACGCAGTATTTT.

The J gene is TRBJ2-2, the V gene TRBV9, with 8 bases lining up with TRBD1. Germline lookup yields CDR1 SGDLS and CDR2 YYNGEE. This CDR3 contains 13 residues. Trimming took 7 bases from V and 6 from J; bases not matched to a gene: 5. The CDR3 is CASSRQGPGELFF. CDR3 DNA: TGTGCCAGCTCTCGACAGGGGCCCGGGGAGCTGTTTTTT.

This clone has only one observation. The chain combines TRBV5-4 with TRBJ2-3, with 11 bases aligning to TRBD2. The CDR3 is 15 residues long. Trimming took 3 bases from V and 5 from J; bases not matched to a gene: 5. The germline V gene has CDR1 SGHNT and CDR2 YYREEE (reference sequence). CDR3 sequence reads: CASSSIAGGGDTQYF. The CDR3 coding sequence is TGTGCCAGCAGCTCAATAGCGGGGGGGGGAGATACGCAGTATTTT.

The rearrangement uses TRBV7-9 and TRBJ1-3, with a possible D match to TRBD1 (5 bases). V was cut by 5 bases and J by 3 bases, with 11 bases left in between. CDR3 length equals 14 residues. The V gene's germline CDR1 is SEHNR and CDR2 FQNEAQ (reference sequence). The CDR3 reads CASSPTRDGNTIYF. Written as DNA, the CDR3 is TGTGCCAGCAGCCCGACCAGGGATGGAAACACCATATATTTT.

This chain joins TRBV9 and TRBJ1-5; D remains ambiguous. Trimming took 3 bases from V and 4 from J, leaving 11 bases between them. Looked up from germline, CDR1 is SGDLS and CDR2 is YYNGEE. CDR3 length: 14 residues. The CDR3 nucleotides are TGTGCCAGCAGCGAGGCGCCGTCAAATCAGCCCCAGCATTTT. Protein sequence: CASSEAPSNQPQHF.

This clone was counted once. The chain joins TRBV5-5 to TRBJ1-5; weak D call: TRBD1 (5 bases). The CDR3 sequence is 14 residues long. With 0 bases removed from V and 10 bases from J, the gap between germline ends came to 14 bases. Per germline, CDR1 SGHKS and CDR2 YYEKEE (reference sequence). The chain's CDR3 is CASSLGGPRSPQHF. CDR3 sequence (DNA): TGTGCCAGCAGCTTGGGGGGCCCTAGGAGTCCCCAGCATTTT.